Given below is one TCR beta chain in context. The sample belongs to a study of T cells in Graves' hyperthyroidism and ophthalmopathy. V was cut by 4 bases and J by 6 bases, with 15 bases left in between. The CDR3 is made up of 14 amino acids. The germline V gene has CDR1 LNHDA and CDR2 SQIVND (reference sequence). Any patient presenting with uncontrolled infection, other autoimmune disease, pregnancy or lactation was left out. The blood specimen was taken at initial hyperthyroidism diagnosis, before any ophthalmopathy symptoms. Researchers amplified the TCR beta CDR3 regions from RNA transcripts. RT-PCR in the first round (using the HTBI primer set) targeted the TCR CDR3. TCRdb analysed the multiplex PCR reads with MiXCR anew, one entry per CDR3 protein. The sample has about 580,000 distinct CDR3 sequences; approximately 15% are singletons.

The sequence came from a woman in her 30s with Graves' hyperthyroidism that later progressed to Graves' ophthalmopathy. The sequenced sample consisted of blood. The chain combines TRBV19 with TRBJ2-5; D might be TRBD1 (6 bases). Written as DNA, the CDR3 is TGTGCCAGTAGTAGGGACAAGCGGCTACAGACCCAGTACTTC. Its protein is CASSRDKRLQTQYF.